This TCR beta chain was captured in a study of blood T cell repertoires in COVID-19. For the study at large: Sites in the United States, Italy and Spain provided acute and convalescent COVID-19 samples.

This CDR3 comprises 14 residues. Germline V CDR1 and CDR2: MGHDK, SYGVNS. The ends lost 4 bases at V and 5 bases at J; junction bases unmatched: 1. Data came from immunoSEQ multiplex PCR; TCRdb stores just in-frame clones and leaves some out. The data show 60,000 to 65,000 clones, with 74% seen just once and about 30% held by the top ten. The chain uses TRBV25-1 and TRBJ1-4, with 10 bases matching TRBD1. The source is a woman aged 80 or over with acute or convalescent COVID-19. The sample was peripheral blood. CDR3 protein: CASSADRGNEKLFF. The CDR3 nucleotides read TGTGCCAGCAGTGCGGACAGGGGGAATGAAAAACTGTTTTTT.